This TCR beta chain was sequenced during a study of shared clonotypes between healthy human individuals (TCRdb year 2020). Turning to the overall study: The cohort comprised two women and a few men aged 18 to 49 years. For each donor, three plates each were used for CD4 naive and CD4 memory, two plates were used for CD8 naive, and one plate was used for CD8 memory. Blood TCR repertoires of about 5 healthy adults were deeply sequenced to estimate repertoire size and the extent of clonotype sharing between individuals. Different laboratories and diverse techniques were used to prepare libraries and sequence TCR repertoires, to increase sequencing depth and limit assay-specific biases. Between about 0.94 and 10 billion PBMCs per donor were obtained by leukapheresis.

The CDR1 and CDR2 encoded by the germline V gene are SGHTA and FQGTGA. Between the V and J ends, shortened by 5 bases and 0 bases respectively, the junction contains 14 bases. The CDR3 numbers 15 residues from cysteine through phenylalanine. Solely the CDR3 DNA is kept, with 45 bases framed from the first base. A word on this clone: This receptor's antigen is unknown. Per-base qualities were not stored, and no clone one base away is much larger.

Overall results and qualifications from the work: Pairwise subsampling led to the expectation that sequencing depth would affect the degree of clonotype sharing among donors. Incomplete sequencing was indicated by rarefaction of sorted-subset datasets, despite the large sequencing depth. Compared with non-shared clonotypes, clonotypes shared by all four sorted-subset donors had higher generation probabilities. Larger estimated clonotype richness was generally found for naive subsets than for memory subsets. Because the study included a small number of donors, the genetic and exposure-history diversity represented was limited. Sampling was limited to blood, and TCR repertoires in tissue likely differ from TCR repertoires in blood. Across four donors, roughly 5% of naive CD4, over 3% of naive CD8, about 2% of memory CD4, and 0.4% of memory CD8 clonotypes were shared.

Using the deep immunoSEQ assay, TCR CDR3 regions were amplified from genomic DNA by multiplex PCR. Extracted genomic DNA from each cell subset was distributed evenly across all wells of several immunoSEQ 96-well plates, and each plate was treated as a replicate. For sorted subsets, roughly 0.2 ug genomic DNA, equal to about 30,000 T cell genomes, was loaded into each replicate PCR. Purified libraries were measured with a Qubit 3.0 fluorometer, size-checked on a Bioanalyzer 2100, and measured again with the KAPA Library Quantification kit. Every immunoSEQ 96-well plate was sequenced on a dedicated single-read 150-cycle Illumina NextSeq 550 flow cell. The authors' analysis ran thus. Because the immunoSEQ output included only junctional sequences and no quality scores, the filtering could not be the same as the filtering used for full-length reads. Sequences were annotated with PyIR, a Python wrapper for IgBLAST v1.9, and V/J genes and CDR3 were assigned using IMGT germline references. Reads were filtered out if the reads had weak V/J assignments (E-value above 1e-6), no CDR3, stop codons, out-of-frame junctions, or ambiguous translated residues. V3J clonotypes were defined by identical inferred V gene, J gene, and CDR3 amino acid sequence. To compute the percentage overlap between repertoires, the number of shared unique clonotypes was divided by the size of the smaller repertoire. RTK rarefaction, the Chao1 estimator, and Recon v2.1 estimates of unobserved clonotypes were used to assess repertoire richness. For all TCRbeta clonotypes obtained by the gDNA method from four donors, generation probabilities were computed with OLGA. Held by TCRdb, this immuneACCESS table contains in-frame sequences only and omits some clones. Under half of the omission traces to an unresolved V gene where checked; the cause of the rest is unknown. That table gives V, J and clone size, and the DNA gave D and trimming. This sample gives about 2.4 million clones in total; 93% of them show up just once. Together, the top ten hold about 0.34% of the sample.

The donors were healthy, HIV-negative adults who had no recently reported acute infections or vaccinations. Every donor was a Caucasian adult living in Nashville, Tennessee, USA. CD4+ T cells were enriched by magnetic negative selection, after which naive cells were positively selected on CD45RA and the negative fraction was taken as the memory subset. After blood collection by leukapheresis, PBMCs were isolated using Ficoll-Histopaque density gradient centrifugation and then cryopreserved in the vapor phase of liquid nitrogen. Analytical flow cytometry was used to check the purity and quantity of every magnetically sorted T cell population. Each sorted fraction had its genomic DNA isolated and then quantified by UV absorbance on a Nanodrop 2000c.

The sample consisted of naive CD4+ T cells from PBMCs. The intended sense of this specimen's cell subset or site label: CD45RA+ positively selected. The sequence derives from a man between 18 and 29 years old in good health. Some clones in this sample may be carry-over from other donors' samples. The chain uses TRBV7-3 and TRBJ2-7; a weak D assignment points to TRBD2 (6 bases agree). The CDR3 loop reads CASSPGRQSSYEQYF. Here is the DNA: TGTGCCAGCAGCCCAGGGAGGCAAAGCTCCTACGAGCAGTACTTC. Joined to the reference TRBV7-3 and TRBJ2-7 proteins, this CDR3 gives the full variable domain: GAGVSQTPSNKVTEKGKYVELRCDPISGHTALYWYRQSLGQGPEFLIYFQGTGAADDSGLPNDRFFAVRPEGSVSTLKIQRTERGDSAVYLCASSPGRQSSYEQYFGPGTRLTVT.